The clone carrying this T cell receptor (beta chain) was counted once. Antigen specificity is unknown. This specimen comes from a study of OX40 agonist ivuxolimab in advanced cancers. Background on the study: Checkpoint inhibitors had been given previously to roughly 40% of patients. Findings of the study overall: Clonal expansion by week 6 occurred in CD4+ and CD8+ blood T cells (at 0.1 to 3.0 mg/kg). Undetermined was the antigen specificity of the expanded peripheral T cells.

The germline gives CDR1 SGHNT, CDR2 YYREEE (reference sequence). The J segment lost 4 bases and the V segment lost 0 bases, leaving 4 bases of the junction unmatched. CDR3 size: 15 residues. The protocol was immunoSEQ multiplex PCR, while the TCRdb copy is restricted to in-frame clones and leaves out a portion. The data show 55,000 to 65,000 clones, with 85% seen just once and 4% held by the top ten. Sequencing used CD4+ or CD8+ T cells sorted from blood, obtained in a trial of the OX40 agonist ivuxolimab. This TCR was recovered from an adult with an advanced solid tumor such as melanoma, head and neck, liver or kidney cancer. The rearrangement joins TRBV5-4 to TRBJ2-3, with TRBD2 matching 8 bases. The CDR3 bases are TGTGCCAGCAGCTTGGCCGGGGGGGCCTCAGATACGCAGTATTTT. Protein sequence: CASSLAGGASDTQYF.